These 27 T cell receptor beta chains came from one sample sequenced in a study of siplizumab effects on memory and regulatory T cells. Measured with immunoSEQ multiplex PCR; TCRdb has only the in-frame clones, and not every one. The table records about 26,000 clones, roughly 84% of them present only once. The sequenced material came from memory CD4+ T cells sorted from blood. The receptors stem from a human donor in good health.

The genes are TRBV5-1 and TRBJ2-5; TRBD1 aligns across 7 bases. Germline V gives CDR1 SGHRS, CDR2 YFSETQ. V shed 4 bases and J 2 bases; nucleotides not matched to a gene: 8. The CDR3 is 15 residues long. This chain's CDR3 is CASSAQTGSQETQYF. The CDR3 nucleotides read TGCGCCAGCAGCGCGCAGACAGGGTCACAAGAGACCCAGTACTTC. The full variable domain, with the rest looked up from reference TRBV5-1 and TRBJ2-5, is KAGVTQTPRYLIKTRGQQVTLSCSPISGHRSVSWYQQTPGQGLQFLFEYFSETQRNKGNFPGRFSGRQFSNSRSEMNVSTLELGDSALYLCASSAQTGSQETQYFGPGTRLLVL.

This rearrangement joins TRBV12-5 to TRBJ2-1; 14 nucleotides agree with TRBD2. The germline V gene encodes CDR1 LGHNT and CDR2 FRNRAP. CDR3 length: 19 residues. V was clipped by 1 base and J by 1 base; unmatched bases: 6. DNA for the CDR3: TGTGCTAGTGGTTTGGCATCGGGACTAGCGGGAGATTCCTACAATGAGCAGTTCTTC. Its protein is CASGLASGLAGDSYNEQFF.

V is TRBV7-2 and J is TRBJ2-5; no definite D call. The CDR3 is 13 amino acids. Germline V gene lookup returns CDR1 SGHTA and CDR2 FQGNSA. V gave up 2 bases and J gave up 5 bases, with 9 bases separating them. This CDR3 reads CASSLTLGETQYF. As DNA, the CDR3 is TGTGCCAGCAGCTTAACGTTGGGGGAGACCCAGTACTTC.

About this clone itself: A much larger clone is a single base away; this may be a read error. The same CDR3 is also encoded by other DNA sequences in this sample. The chain has TRBV14 and TRBJ2-7, with TRBD2 matching 10 bases. Germline loops: CDR1 SGHDN, CDR2 FVKESK. The CDR3 extends over 15 amino acids. Here the CDR3 reads CASSQDTSGMGEQYF. The CDR3 DNA is TGTGCCAGCAGCCAAGATACTAGCGGGATGGGCGAGCAGTACTTT.

J is TRBJ2-1 and V is TRBV30; 8 bases fit TRBD1. Germline V gene data show CDR1 as GTSNPN and CDR2 as SVGIG (reference sequence). V shed 1 base and J 10 bases; nucleotides not matched to a gene: 3. There are 12 residues in the CDR3. This CDR3 reads CAWSGTGNEQFF. The CDR3 nucleotides are TGTGCCTGGAGTGGGACAGGGAACGAGCAGTTCTTC.

The V and J genes are TRBV30 and TRBJ1-2; tentatively, D is TRBD1 (5 bases). Germline CDR1 GTSNPN, CDR2 SVGIG (reference sequence). Trimming shortened V by 2 bases and J by 0 bases, and 10 bases separated the two germline ends. There are 14 residues in the CDR3. CDR3: CAWSRDPTNYGYTF. Here the CDR3 DNA reads TGTGCCTGGAGTAGGGACCCTACTAACTATGGCTACACCTTC.

The V gene is TRBV6-5, the J gene TRBJ2-7; possibly TRBD1 for D (6 bases). The CDR3 runs 14 residues. V lost 4 bases, J lost 4 bases, and 14 bases lay in between. Germline V CDR1 and CDR2: MNHEY, SVGAGI. CDR3 sequence reads: CASSLQGSRYEQYF. The CDR3, as DNA: TGTGCCAGCAGTTTACAGGGAAGTAGGTACGAGCAGTACTTC.

The CDR3 loop is CASIRMGESSYEQYF. CDR3 DNA sequence: TGTGCCAGCATCCGCATGGGGGAGAGCTCCTACGAGCAGTACTTC. This chain connects TRBV6-1 to TRBJ2-7; D is perhaps TRBD1 or TRBD2 (5 bases each). The germline V gene encodes CDR1 MNHNS and CDR2 SASEGT. There are 15 residues in the CDR3. V gave up 7 bases and J gave up 0 bases, with 16 bases separating them.

Regarding this clone: Other nucleotide sequences in the sample specify the same CDR3. The CDR3, as DNA: TGTGCCAGCAGTCGACAGGGTTCGGAGACCCAGTACTTC. Amino acid sequence: CASSRQGSETQYF. The chain uses TRBV6-6 and TRBJ2-5; TRBD1 matches at 7 bases. Unmatched junction bases numbered 5, after V lost 5 bases and J lost 5 bases. The germline gives CDR1 MNHNY, CDR2 SVGAGI (reference sequence). CDR3 length: 13 residues.

The chain couples TRBV27 to TRBJ2-1, with a tentative D call TRBD1 (6 bases). Germline CDR1 MNHEY, CDR2 SMNVEV (reference sequence). Trimming shortened V by 2 bases and J by 2 bases, and 10 bases separated the two germline ends. This CDR3 spans 15 amino acids. CDR3 in amino acids: CASSLRGTPYNEQFF. In nucleotides, the CDR3 is TGTGCCAGCAGTTTAAGGGGGACCCCCTACAATGAGCAGTTCTTC.

The CDR3 DNA sequence: TGTGCCAGCAGCTTGGTAGAGACCCAGTACTTC. Its protein is CASSLVETQYF. This rearrangement joins TRBV5-8 to TRBJ2-5; D is unresolved. V was cut by 0 bases and J by 4 bases, with 1 base left in between. The CDR3 is 11 amino acids. Germline V gene data show CDR1 as SGHTS and CDR2 as YDEGEE.

This clone was counted a few times. This chain uses TRBV5-4 with TRBJ2-5; TRBD2 agrees at 8 bases. From germline, CDR1 is SGHNT and CDR2 YYREEE (reference sequence). This CDR3 spans 14 amino acids. The V and J ends lost 2 bases and 1 base, in that order; junction bases with no gene match: 1. CDR3 sequence reads: CASSLGLAQETQYF. CDR3 bases: TGTGCCAGCAGCTTAGGACTAGCCCAAGAGACCCAGTACTTC.

In nucleotides, the CDR3 is TGCGCCAGCAGCACGGGACAGGGGAGGAACACTGAAGCTTTCTTT. Translating gives CASSTGQGRNTEAFF. The chain joins TRBV5-1 to TRBJ1-1; 10 nucleotides agree with TRBD1. This CDR3 contains 15 residues. V lost 4 bases, J lost 1 base, and 4 bases stayed unmatched. Germline CDR1 is SGHRS and CDR2 is YFSETQ.

The chain joins TRBV29-1 to TRBJ1-1; possible D gene TRBD1, 5 bases. CDR3 size: 13 residues. From germline, CDR1 is SQVTM and CDR2 ANQGSEA. Deletions cut 5 bases from V and 0 bases from J, with 10 bases between. CDR3 in DNA: TGCAGCGTTCTGGGGGAACTGAACACTGAAGCTTTCTTT. Amino acids: CSVLGELNTEAFF.

The J gene is TRBJ2-1, the V gene TRBV28; D unclear. V lost 4 bases and J lost 8, with 9 bases in between. This CDR3 comprises 12 residues. Germline V lookup: CDR1 MDHEN, CDR2 SYDVKM. The CDR3 bases are TGTGCCAGCAGTTACTCGAGTGATGAGCAGTTCTTC. Translation gives CASSYSSDEQFF.

The chain has TRBV5-4 and TRBJ1-4, with a possible D match to TRBD1 (6 bases). The length of the CDR3 is 15 residues. Germline V gives CDR1 SGHNT, CDR2 YYREEE (reference sequence). Trimming took off 2 bases at V and 8 bases at J, with 16 bases between the two ends. This chain's CDR3 is CASSFDQGNGEKLFF. CDR3 coding DNA: TGTGCCAGCAGCTTTGATCAGGGGAATGGAGAAAAACTGTTTTTT.

The rearrangement uses TRBV9 and TRBJ2-7, with 9 bases matching TRBD2. J gave up 3 bases and V 4 bases, and 8 bases lay outside the gene matches. CDR1 and CDR2 (germline): SGDLS, YYNGEE. This CDR3 spans 15 amino acids. CDR3 sequence (DNA): TGTGCCAGCAGCACCGGGACTAGCAGCGACTACGAGCAGTACTTC. Translated, it gives CASSTGTSSDYEQYF.

This clone came up once. V is TRBV4-3 and J is TRBJ1-2; no reliable D call. The CDR3 extends over 17 amino acids. The germline V and J ends were trimmed by 4 bases and 3 bases, with 21 bases remaining between them. Germline-derived CDR1 and CDR2 are LGHNA and YSLEER. CDR3 nucleotides: TGCGCCAGCAGCCTCCGAGTCGGAGCCCCTCGCGACTATGGCTACACCTTC. This sequence encodes CASSLRVGAPRDYGYTF.

The V call is TRBV11-2, the J call TRBJ2-1; D is ambiguous. CDR3 length: 15 residues. Germline V lookup: CDR1 SGHAT, CDR2 FQNNGV. The V end lost 5 bases, the J end lost 8 bases, and 19 bases lay between the germline ends. Written as DNA, the CDR3 is TGTGCCAGCAGCACCCTGAAGAGAGGATGGTATGAGCAGTTCTTC. Translated, it gives CASSTLKRGWYEQFF.

As to this clone: Sequence at one end of the junction differs from germline and may be a read error. This sequence joins TRBV7-7 and TRBJ2-2; tentative D call: TRBD2 (5 bases). The germline V gene has CDR1 SSHAT and CDR2 FNYEAQ (reference sequence). The CDR3 has 14 amino acids. The CDR3 reads CASSLGGGTGELFF. The DNA of the CDR3 is TGTGCTAGCAGCTTAGGAGGCGGCACCGGGGAGCTGTTTTTT.

The chain is built from TRBV27 and TRBJ2-6; 8 positions agree with TRBD2. The junction had 15 bases not matched to a gene; V was cut back by 5 bases and J by 3 bases. CDR3 length: 19 residues. Germline values: CDR1 MNHEY, CDR2 SMNVEV (reference sequence). CDR3 amino acids: CASSPLGPAGDYGANVLTF. The CDR3 nucleotides read TGTGCCAGCAGTCCGCTCGGGCCAGCGGGAGACTATGGGGCCAACGTCCTGACTTTC.

The J gene is TRBJ2-7, the V gene TRBV5-1, with D unresolved. V was cut by 0 bases and J by 7 bases, with 11 bases left in between. Germline CDR1 is SGHRS and CDR2 is YFSETQ. This CDR3 comprises 13 residues. The CDR3 sequence is CASSLANSQEQYF. The CDR3 nucleotides are TGCGCCAGCAGCTTGGCCAATAGCCAAGAGCAGTACTTC.

DNA of the CDR3: TGTGCCAGCACCTCGCTACCCAACTATGGCTACACCTTC. It is translated as CASTSLPNYGYTF. The chain couples TRBV5-6 to TRBJ1-2; no clear D gene. From germline, CDR1 is SGHDT and CDR2 YYEEEE. Deletions cut 6 bases from V and 2 bases from J, with 11 bases between. The CDR3 consists of 13 residues.

The gene calls are TRBV7-3 and TRBJ2-3; possibly TRBD2 for D (6 bases). Germline V lookup: CDR1 SGHTA, CDR2 FQGTGA. The length of the CDR3 is 14 residues. With 5 bases removed from V and 0 bases from J, the gap between germline ends came to 9 bases. This CDR3 is CASSPTSSTDTQYF. CDR3 DNA: TGTGCCAGCAGCCCCACTAGCAGCACAGATACGCAGTATTTT.

V is TRBV4-3 and J is TRBJ2-7, with D possibly called TRBD1 or TRBD2 (5 bases each). Trimming left V 0 bases short and J 5 bases short, with 23 bases between. Germline V gene data show CDR1 as LGHNA and CDR2 as YSLEER. The CDR3 contains 18 residues. The CDR3 DNA reads as TGCGCCAGCAGCCAAGATAGTGTGATCCTTGTGGGGACCAACGAGCAGTACTTC. Its protein is CASSQDSVILVGTNEQYF.

This clone showed up just once. V usage is TRBV7-2 and J usage is TRBJ2-5; D tentatively reads TRBD1 or TRBD2 (5 bases each). This CDR3 comprises 12 residues. With 5 bases removed from V and 4 bases from J, the gap between germline ends came to 8 bases. CDR1 and CDR2 (germline): SGHTA, FQGNSA. CDR3 loop: CASSGGLETQYF. The CDR3 region has the DNA TGTGCCAGCAGCGGGGGTTTAGAGACCCAGTACTTC.

V and J are TRBV4-1 and TRBJ1-3, with a possible D match to TRBD1 (5 bases). V gave up 4 bases and J gave up 4 bases, with 17 bases separating them. CDR1 is MGHRA and CDR2 is YSYEKL in the germline V gene. The CDR3 has 16 residues. CDR3: CASSLREGVGGNTIYF. The CDR3 nucleotides read TGCGCCAGCAGCCTCCGGGAAGGGGTGGGAGGAAACACCATATATTTT.